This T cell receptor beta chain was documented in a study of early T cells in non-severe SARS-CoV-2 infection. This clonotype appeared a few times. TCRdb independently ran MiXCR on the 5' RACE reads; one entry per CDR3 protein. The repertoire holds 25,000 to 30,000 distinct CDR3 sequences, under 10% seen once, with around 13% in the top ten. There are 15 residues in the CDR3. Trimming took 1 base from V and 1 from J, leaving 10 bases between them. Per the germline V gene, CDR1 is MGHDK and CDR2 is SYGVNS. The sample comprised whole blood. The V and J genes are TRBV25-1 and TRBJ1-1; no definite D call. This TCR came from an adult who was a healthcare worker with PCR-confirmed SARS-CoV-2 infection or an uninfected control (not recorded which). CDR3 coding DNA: TGTGCCAGCAGTGAATTCGGGTTGCCGAACACTGAAGCTTTCTTT. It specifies CASSEFGLPNTEAFF. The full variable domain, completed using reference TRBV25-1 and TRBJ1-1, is EADIYQTPRYLVIGTGKKITLECSQTMGHDKMYWYQQDPGMELHLIHYSYGVNSTEKGDLSSESTVSRIRTEHFPLTLESARPSHTSQYLCASSEFGLPNTEAFFGQGTRLTVV.